This T cell receptor (beta chain) was identified during a study of monozygotic twins with inflammatory bowel disease. Researchers generated cDNA in eight separate reactions per sample. UMIs incorporating a 6-nucleotide sample barcode were appended by means of template switching. Each CDR3 protein gets one entry in TCRdb, which reprocessed the 5' RACE reads and gives no DNA. The table for this sample gives under 150,000 distinct CDR3 sequences. The length of the CDR3 is 16 residues. CDR1 is SEHNR and CDR2 is FQNEAQ in the germline V gene (reference sequence). Sequenced input: blood. V is TRBV7-9 and J is TRBJ2-7; TCRdb indicates TRBD1, and absent DNA this call remains unverified. The sequence derives from a human donor with ulcerative colitis or Crohn's disease, or a healthy co-twin of an affected twin (not recorded which). This CDR3 is CASSTFAAGTSYEQYF.